This T cell receptor beta chain comes out of a study of response to subunit inactivated influenza vaccine. Whole-study results and caveats: Only a handful of new T cells, the authors suggested, are recruited with each seasonal influenza vaccination.

The germline gives CDR1 SGDLS, CDR2 YYNGEE. Germline trimming cut 0 bases from V and 2 bases from J; bases unmatched to any gene: 2. The CDR3 is made up of 15 amino acids. TCRdb analysed the RT-PCR reads with MiXCR anew, one entry per CDR3 protein. Here the sample spans 550,000 to 650,000 distinct CDR3 sequences, approximately 12% being singletons. In the case of this clonotype: Its specificity is unknown.

This specimen consisted of PBMCs from blood, obtained on the day of vaccination. The source of this sequence is a man aged 45-60 years who received an inactivated influenza vaccine. The rearrangement joins TRBV9 to TRBJ2-5; 9 bases agree with TRBD2. The CDR3 spells CASSVGLADQETQYF. DNA for the CDR3: TGTGCCAGCAGCGTAGGACTAGCGGATCAAGAGACCCAGTACTTC.